This entry lists 30 T cell receptor beta chains sequenced from one sample in a study of control samples from healthy donors and cancer patients. Sequenced by immunoSEQ multiplex PCR; TCRdb stores in-frame clones only, minus some. In the table there are 90,000 to 110,000 clones, roughly 91% of which are singletons. Specimen: blood. These receptors were collected from a woman aged 45 to 65 in good health.

The V and J genes are TRBV7-9 and TRBJ2-2, with a possible D match to TRBD2 (6 bases). V was clipped by 3 bases and J by 6 bases, with 8 bases between them. The CDR3 loop spans 13 amino acids. The germline gives CDR1 SEHNR, CDR2 FQNEAQ (reference sequence). Here the CDR3 DNA reads TGTGCCAGCAGCTTGGGGGGAGCCGGGGAGCTGTTTTTT. The encoded protein is CASSLGGAGELFF.

This clone was counted a single time. The chain carries TRBV6-2 or TRBV6-3 and TRBJ2-6; TRBD2 matches at 14 bases. This CDR3 region has 18 residues. Per the germline V gene, CDR1 is MNHEY and CDR2 is SVGEGT. V was clipped by 7 bases and J by 2 bases; unmatched bases: 7. The CDR3 DNA follows: TGTGCCAGCACCCCAGAGGGACTAGCGGGAGCTGGGGCCAACGTCCTGACTTTC. Translation: CASTPEGLAGAGANVLTF.

V gene TRBV5-1 combines with J gene TRBJ2-3; maybe TRBD2 (5 bases). CDR3 length: 12 residues. Trimming removed 4 bases from V and 7 bases from J, with 10 bases in between. Germline V gene sequence: CDR1 SGHRS, CDR2 YFSETQ. CDR3 sequence: CASSLSGNTQYF. The CDR3 DNA is TGCGCCAGCAGCCTATCGGGGAATACGCAGTATTTT.

The chain couples TRBV7-2 to TRBJ2-1, with TRBD2 matching 8 bases. V lost 4 bases to trimming and J lost 6 bases; unmatched junction nucleotides: 8. Germline V gives CDR1 SGHTA, CDR2 FQGNSA. The CDR3 length is 15 residues. CDR3 residues: CASSYSGVIFNEQFF. The CDR3 DNA is TGTGCCAGCAGCTATAGCGGGGTCATTTTCAATGAGCAGTTCTTC.

This sequence joins TRBV6-2 or TRBV6-3 and TRBJ1-5; tentative D call: TRBD1 (6 bases). The V gene's germline CDR1 is MNHEY and CDR2 SVGEGT. Trimming removed 2 bases from V and 7 bases from J, with 15 bases in between. The CDR3 consists of 15 residues. The CDR3 here is CASSYLRGERQPQHF. The CDR3 DNA follows: TGTGCCAGCAGTTACCTGAGGGGGGAACGGCAGCCCCAGCATTTT.

This chain joins TRBV5-1 and TRBJ2-7; TRBD2 aligns across 7 bases. V shed 1 base and J 5 bases; nucleotides not matched to a gene: 9. The CDR3 runs to 15 residues. The germline gives CDR1 SGHRS, CDR2 YFSETQ. The CDR3 sequence: CASSLFSGSQDEQYV. CDR3 nucleotides: TGCGCCAGCAGCTTGTTTAGCGGGTCCCAGGACGAGCAGTACGTC.

The chain links TRBV4-1 to TRBJ1-6, with TRBD1 matching 7 bases. With V trimmed by 3 bases and J by 7 bases, 3 bases remained unmatched. Germline assignment: CDR1 MGHRA and CDR2 YSYEKL. The CDR3 has 14 amino acids. This chain's CDR3 is CASSQTGYNSPLHF. DNA of the CDR3: TGCGCCAGCAGCCAGACAGGGTACAATTCACCCCTCCACTTT.

The V gene is TRBV7-3, the J gene TRBJ1-3; D unclear. Looked up from germline, CDR1 is SGHTA and CDR2 is FQGTGA. The CDR3 has 15 amino acids. V gave up 2 bases and J gave up 0 bases, with 8 bases separating them. The CDR3 nucleotides read TGTGCCAGCAGCTTACACCGGAGCTCTGGAAACACCATATATTTT. Protein sequence: CASSLHRSSGNTIYF.

The CDR3 coding sequence is TGCGCCAGCAGCCAAGATCGCAGTTCCGGGGAGCTGTTTTTT. Residues: CASSQDRSSGELFF. The chain carries TRBV4-3 and TRBJ2-2, with no clear D. Trimming removed 0 bases from V and 6 bases from J, with 8 bases in between. Germline CDR1 LGHNA, CDR2 YSLEER. The CDR3 is 14 amino acids.

The chain carries TRBV11-3 and TRBJ2-5; 7 bases are shared with TRBD1. CDR1 and CDR2 from the germline V gene are SGHNT and YENEEA. V gave up 6 bases and J gave up 8 bases; unmatched junction bases: 6. This CDR3 has 12 residues. CDR3 sequence reads: CASSRQGQTQYF. The CDR3 DNA reads TGTGCCAGCAGTCGACAGGGTCAAACCCAGTACTTC.

The chain combines TRBV6-1 with TRBJ2-2; 7 nucleotides match TRBD2. Trimming took 1 base from V and 3 from J; bases not matched to a gene: 11. The CDR3 is made up of 18 amino acids. Germline CDR1 reads MNHNS; CDR2 reads SASEGT. The CDR3 loop reads CASSEGATWGGYTGELFF. CDR3 DNA: TGTGCCAGCAGTGAAGGGGCTACCTGGGGGGGGTACACCGGGGAGCTGTTTTTT.

This clone appeared a few times. This chain connects TRBV15 to TRBJ1-5; 10 bases are a match to TRBD1. In germline, CDR1 is LNHNV, CDR2 YYDKDF (reference sequence). The CDR3 extends over 15 amino acids. V trimming: 3 bases; J trimming: 7 bases; junction bases outside the gene matches: 6. CDR3 in amino acids: CATSRATGGSQPQHF. CDR3 bases: TGTGCCACCAGCAGGGCGACAGGGGGCTCACAGCCCCAGCATTTT.

This clone was detected a few times. This chain links TRBV28 with TRBJ1-1, with D uncertain. Per the germline V gene, CDR1 is MDHEN and CDR2 is SYDVKM. Trimming removed 4 bases from V and 3 bases from J, with 6 bases in between. This CDR3 region has 12 residues. The CDR3 loop is CASSSAHTEAFF. The CDR3 DNA follows: TGTGCCAGCAGTTCCGCACACACTGAAGCTTTCTTT.

The chain couples TRBV5-6 to TRBJ1-2; possibly TRBD1 for D (6 bases). Between the trimmed V and J ends, which lost 4 bases and 7 bases, there was a span of 17 bases. The CDR3 has 14 amino acids. CDR1 is SGHDT, CDR2 YYEEEE, per germline. For the CDR3, the DNA is TGTGCCAGCAGCCCGGGGACATACGGCGGTGGCTACACCTTC. The encoded protein is CASSPGTYGGGYTF.

The V and J genes are TRBV5-1 and TRBJ1-1; tentative D call: TRBD1 (5 bases). V was pared by 4 bases and J by 0 bases, with 10 bases between. This CDR3 is built from 14 residues. Germline V lookup: CDR1 SGHRS, CDR2 YFSETQ. The CDR3 nucleotides read TGCGCCAGCAGCCCAGGGTGGGTGAACACTGAAGCTTTCTTT. Residues: CASSPGWVNTEAFF.

The rearrangement uses TRBV2 and TRBJ2-5, with D perhaps TRBD2 (5 bases). Germline V gene lookup returns CDR1 SNHLY and CDR2 FYNNEI. This CDR3 spans 13 amino acids. V dropped 4 bases and J dropped 3 bases, with 9 bases sitting between them. CDR3 bases: TGTGCCAGCAGTGGGTCCGGGAAAGAGACCCAGTACTTC. Protein sequence: CASSGSGKETQYF.

The genes are TRBV5-5 and TRBJ1-1, with a possible D match to TRBD1 (6 bases). Deletions cut 0 bases from V and 1 base from J, with 10 bases between. Germline assignment: CDR1 SGHKS and CDR2 YYEKEE (reference sequence). This CDR3 has 15 residues. DNA for the CDR3: TGTGCCAGCAGCTTGGCCCCGACAGGGAACACTGAAGCTTTCTTT. It encodes CASSLAPTGNTEAFF.

The V and J genes are TRBV9 and TRBJ1-3; tentative D call: TRBD1 (6 bases). CDR1 is SGDLS and CDR2 is YYNGEE in the germline V gene. The CDR3 has 16 amino acids. Trimming shortened V by 4 bases and J by 0 bases, and 14 bases separated the two germline ends. The CDR3 bases are TGTGCCAGCAGCATATACAGGGATTCCTCTGGAAACACCATATATTTT. Amino acids: CASSIYRDSSGNTIYF.

This sequence joins TRBV5-4 and TRBJ1-1; possibly TRBD1 for D (6 bases). CDR3 size: 15 residues. CDR1 and CDR2 from the germline V gene are SGHNT and YYREEE (reference sequence). V lost 7 bases to trimming and J lost 3 bases, with 19 bases between them. The CDR3 DNA sequence: TGTGCCAGCGCCCTCCCAGGGACATTGGACACTGAAGCTTTCTTT. Translated: CASALPGTLDTEAFF.

The chain joins TRBV14 to TRBJ2-5; no clear D gene. CDR3 length equals 13 residues. Germline-derived CDR1 and CDR2 are SGHDN and FVKESK. V gave up 4 bases and J gave up 4 bases, with 10 bases separating them. In DNA, the CDR3 is TGTGCCAGCAGCCTCTACCGAGGAGAGACCCAGTACTTC. It yields the protein CASSLYRGETQYF.

The chain is built from TRBV5-1 and TRBJ2-7; 8 bases are shared with TRBD2. V was clipped by 4 bases and J by 1 base; unmatched bases: 7. The CDR3 consists of 15 residues. Germline-derived CDR1 and CDR2 are SGHRS and YFSETQ. The CDR3 sequence: CASSMRTSLSYEQYF. The CDR3 DNA reads as TGCGCCAGCAGCATGCGGACTAGCCTATCCTACGAGCAGTACTTC.

The rearrangement uses TRBV6-1 and TRBJ1-5, with unresolved D. V was trimmed by 2 bases and J by 0 bases, leaving 11 bases between them. The CDR3 runs 16 residues. Germline CDR1 MNHNS, CDR2 SASEGT. In DNA, the CDR3 is TGTGCCAGCAGTGAACACACAGAGACTAGCAATCAGCCCCAGCATTTT. As protein: CASSEHTETSNQPQHF.

This chain connects TRBV9 to TRBJ2-7; tentatively, D is TRBD2 (6 bases). Germline V lookup: CDR1 SGDLS, CDR2 YYNGEE. The CDR3 extends over 15 amino acids. Trimming took 5 bases from V and 0 from J, leaving 15 bases between them. In nucleotides, the CDR3 is TGTGCCAGCAGTGTTTCCGGGACTGCCTCCTACGAGCAGTACTTC. Residues: CASSVSGTASYEQYF.

V usage is TRBV19 and J usage is TRBJ1-1; no firm D call. V lost 8 bases, J lost 4 bases, and 11 bases lay in between. The germline V gene has CDR1 LNHDA and CDR2 SQIVND (reference sequence). This CDR3 spans 12 amino acids. The CDR3 DNA reads as TGTGCCAGTGGCCTTACGAGCACTGAAGCTTTCTTT. It is translated as CASGLTSTEAFF.

V gene TRBV24-1 combines with J gene TRBJ1-5; D unclear. CDR1 and CDR2 from the germline V gene are KGHDR and SFDVKD. The CDR3 has 14 amino acids. Trimming left V 9 bases short and J 0 bases short, with 11 bases between. The CDR3 loop is CATSTAYSNQPQHF. The CDR3 DNA follows: TGTGCCACCTCAACGGCATATAGCAATCAGCCCCAGCATTTT.

V is TRBV6-1 and J is TRBJ1-3; 7 nucleotides align to TRBD1. Germline V gene lookup returns CDR1 MNHNS and CDR2 SASEGT. The CDR3 sequence is 17 residues long. Germline trimming cut 4 bases from V and 1 base from J; bases unmatched to any gene: 10. The CDR3 sequence is CASSAAAGGGSGNTIYF. The CDR3 coding sequence is TGTGCCAGCAGTGCGGCGGCAGGGGGAGGTTCTGGAAACACCATATATTTT.

This chain links TRBV9 with TRBJ2-5, with 9 bases matching TRBD2. The CDR3 contains 14 residues. The V gene's germline CDR1 is SGDLS and CDR2 YYNGEE. V lost 4 bases to trimming and J lost 3 bases; unmatched junction nucleotides: 4. CDR3 residues: CASSLGLAEETQYF. In DNA, the CDR3 is TGTGCCAGCAGCTTGGGACTAGCTGAAGAGACCCAGTACTTC.

The chain recombines TRBV6-4 with TRBJ2-2, with 8 positions matching TRBD1. Germline V gene sequence: CDR1 MRHNA, CDR2 SNTAGT. This CDR3 is 17 amino acids long. Trimming removed 4 bases from V and 5 bases from J; junction bases left unmatched: 12. For the CDR3, the DNA is TGTGCCAGCAGTGCAGTAATCGGACAGGGCGAGACCGGGGAGCTGTTTTTT. It specifies CASSAVIGQGETGELFF.

The rearrangement links TRBV2 to TRBJ2-1; maybe TRBD2 (5 bases). Germline CDR1 and CDR2: SNHLY and FYNNEI. CDR3 size: 13 residues. V was cut by 0 bases and J by 10 bases, with 10 bases left in between. The CDR3 protein is CASSEAAEGEQFF. CDR3 sequence (DNA): TGTGCCAGCAGTGAAGCGGCCGAGGGCGAGCAGTTCTTC.

The chain carries TRBV2 and TRBJ2-4; possibly TRBD2 for D (6 bases). The germline V gene encodes CDR1 SNHLY and CDR2 FYNNEI. This CDR3 is 15 amino acids long. Trimming took off 10 bases at V and 3 bases at J, with 19 bases between the two ends. The CDR3 DNA reads as TGTGCCAACCGAGGGGAAGTCGGGGGCAAAAACATTCAGTACTTC. Amino acids: CANRGEVGGKNIQYF. The full variable domain, in which reference TRBV2 and TRBJ2-4 provide the parts outside the CDR3, is EPEVTQTPSHQVTQMGQEVILRCVPISNHLYFYWYRQILGQKVEFLVSFYNNEISEKSEIFDDQFSVERPDGSNFTLKIRSTKLEDSAMYFCANRGEVGGKNIQYFGAGTRLSVL.